Below are 10 T cell receptor delta chains sequenced from a single sample in a study of gammadelta T cells in human blood. TCRdb reanalysed the RT-PCR reads with CATT. The profile shows about 940 delta-chain clones, 18% of them singletons. The specimen was Vgamma9Vdelta2 gamma-delta T cells from fetal blood. The source is a human fetus.

Only a few counts were recorded for this clone. This chain joins TRDV2 and TRDJ2, with 9 bases aligning to TRDD3. J lost 0 bases, V lost 2 bases, and 3 bases had no gene match. The germline gives CDR1 GEAIGNYY, CDR2 EKD. This CDR3 has 16 amino acids. The CDR3 bases are TGTGCCTGTGACAAACTGGGGGAAGCTTTGACAGCACAACTCTTCTTT. Its translation: CACDKLGEALTAQLFF.

This clone was observed once. A read error is likely here: a far larger clone is one base away. This chain connects TRDV2 to TRDJ2; TRDD3 is a possible D gene (6 bases). No J gene was available from TCRdb, and it was assigned here by a germline match of the DNA. The CDR3 has 19 amino acids. Germline-derived CDR1 and CDR2 are GEAIGNYY and EKD. The V end lost 0 bases, the J end lost 0 bases, and 19 bases lay between the germline ends. In DNA form, the CDR3 reads TGTGCCTGTGACACCTTAAACGGGGGGAGGCCCCCTTTGACAGCACAACTCTTCTTT. Translation gives CACDTLNGGRPPLTAQLFF.

Judged by abundance, this clone is large. The J gene is TRDJ3, the V gene TRDV2; 11 bases map to TRDD3. The CDR3 loop spans 17 amino acids. Per the germline V gene, CDR1 is GEAIGNYY and CDR2 is EKD. V was pared by 2 bases and J by 2 bases, with 1 base of the junction left unmatched. This chain's CDR3 is CACDILGDTWDTRQMFF. DNA for the CDR3: TGTGCCTGTGACATACTGGGGGATACCTGGGACACCCGACAGATGTTTTTC.

About this clone: One base separates it from a far larger clone, so it is likely a read error. This sequence joins TRDV2 and TRDJ3; 7 bases match TRDD3. Matching the DNA to germline supplied the J gene, which TCRdb does not give. The CDR3 consists of 19 residues. The germline gives CDR1 GEAIGNYY, CDR2 EKD. J was trimmed by 0 bases and V by 3 bases; bases with no gene match: 10. Written as DNA, the CDR3 is TGTGCCTGTGACCCTGTGCTGGGGGGGAGCTCCTGGGACACCCGACAGATGTTTTTC. Amino acid sequence: CACDPVLGGSSWDTRQMFF.

This clone was counted between two and nine times. Possible read error: a much larger clone is one base away. V gene TRDV2 combines with J gene TRDJ3, with 12 nucleotides matching TRDD3. The J gene, missing from TCRdb, was assigned here through DNA to germline matching. The V and J ends lost 3 bases and 2 bases, in that order; junction bases with no gene match: 7. This CDR3 comprises 19 residues. Looked up from germline, CDR1 is GEAIGNYY and CDR2 is EKD. The CDR3 sequence: CACDLTGGYTAWDTRQMFF. In DNA, the CDR3 is TGTGCCTGTGACTTGACTGGGGGATACACGGCCTGGGACACCCGACAGATGTTTTTC.

Note on this clone: A far larger clone is a single base away, which makes a read error likely. The chain has TRDV2 and TRDJ3; 8 bases match TRDD3. No J gene is reported in TCRdb; it was inferred here by comparing the DNA with germline. Germline lookup yields CDR1 GEAIGNYY and CDR2 EKD. The CDR3 spans 18 residues. In nucleotides, the CDR3 is TGTGCCAGTGACTACACTGGGGGTAGCTCCTGGGACACCCGACAGATGTTTTTC. As protein: CASDYTGGSSWDTRQMFF.

A remark on this clone: A much larger clone is a single base away; this may be a read error. This chain uses TRDV2 with TRDJ3; 12 nucleotides agree with TRDD3. V dropped 2 bases and J dropped 0; count of bases not matched to a gene: 1. The CDR3 runs to 18 residues. Germline V gene lookup returns CDR1 GEAIGNYY and CDR2 EKD. CDR3 sequence reads: CACDILGDTSWDTRQMFF. The DNA of the CDR3 is TGTGCCTGTGACATACTGGGGGATACCTCCTGGGACACCCGACAGATGTTTTTC.

As to this clone: This may be a read error, as it is one base from a much larger clone. V and J are TRDV2 and TRDJ3, with TRDD3 matching 11 bases. Germline matching of the DNA provided the J gene here, since TCRdb leaves it blank. The CDR3 length is 18 residues. The germline V gene encodes CDR1 GEAIGNYY and CDR2 EKD. J lost 0 bases, V lost 3 bases, and 3 bases had no gene match. CDR3 sequence: CACDVLGDSSWDTRQMFF. DNA for the CDR3: TGTGCCTGTGACGTACTGGGGGATAGCTCCTGGGACACCCGACAGATGTTTTTC.

Relative to its sample, this clone is large (0.1 to 1%). This chain joins TRDV2 and TRDJ1; 9 nucleotides line up with TRDD3. The ends lost 0 bases at V and 3 bases at J; junction bases unmatched: 4. Germline CDR1 is GEAIGNYY and CDR2 is EKD. This CDR3 spans 15 amino acids. The CDR3 reads CACDTGGIHPDKLIF. CDR3 DNA sequence: TGTGCCTGTGACACCGGGGGGATACATCCCGATAAACTCATCTTT.

This clone showed up just a few times. With a far larger clone one base away, a read error is the likely cause. The rearrangement links TRDV2 to TRDJ3, with 13 bases fitting TRDD3. Germline CDR1 reads GEAIGNYY; CDR2 reads EKD. The CDR3 is 20 residues long. CDR3 DNA: TGTGCCTGTGGCACCTACTGGGGGATACGGAGCTCCTGGGACACCCGACAGATGTTTTTC. This translates into CACGTYWGIRSSWDTRQMFF.